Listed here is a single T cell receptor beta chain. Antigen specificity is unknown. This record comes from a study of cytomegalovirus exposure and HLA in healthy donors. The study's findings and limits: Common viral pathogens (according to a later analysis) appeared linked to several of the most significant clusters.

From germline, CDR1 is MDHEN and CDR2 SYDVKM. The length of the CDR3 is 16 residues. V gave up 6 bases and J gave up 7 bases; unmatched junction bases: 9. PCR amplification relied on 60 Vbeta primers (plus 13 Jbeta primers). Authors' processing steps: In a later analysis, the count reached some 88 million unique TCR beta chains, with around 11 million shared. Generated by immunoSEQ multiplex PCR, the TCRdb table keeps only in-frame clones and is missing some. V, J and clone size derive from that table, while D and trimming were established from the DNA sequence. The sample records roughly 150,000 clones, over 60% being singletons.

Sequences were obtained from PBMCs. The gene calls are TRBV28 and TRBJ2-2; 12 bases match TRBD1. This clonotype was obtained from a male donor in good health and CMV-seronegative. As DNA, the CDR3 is TGTGCCAGCAGAGCCGGGGACAGGGGGCGAAGCGGGGAGCTGTTTTTT. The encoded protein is CASRAGDRGRSGELFF.